This T cell receptor (beta chain) came from a study of cytomegalovirus exposure and HLA in healthy donors. PCR used 60 Vbeta primers and 13 Jbeta primers. Sequenced by immunoSEQ multiplex PCR; TCRdb stores in-frame clones only, minus some. In the table there are approximately 160,000 clones, around 78% of which are singletons. Germline V gene sequence: CDR1 MNHEY, CDR2 SVGAGI. The V gene end was trimmed by 0 bases and the J gene end by 4 bases; junction bases not matched to a gene: 5. This CDR3 has 15 amino acids. The sequence was obtained from a female donor in good health and CMV-seronegative. Sample: PBMCs. The chain uses TRBV6-5 and TRBJ2-7, with 8 positions matching TRBD2. In DNA, the CDR3 is TGTGCCAGCAGTTACTCGTTAGCGGGGAATTACGAGCAGTACTTC. It specifies CASSYSLAGNYEQYF.